Reported below is one TCR beta chain. Per germline, CDR1 MDHEN and CDR2 SYDVKM. CDR3 length: 15 residues. V shed 6 bases, J shed 4 bases, and the junction held 10 bases outside the gene matches. Produced via immunoSEQ multiplex PCR; TCRdb's table is partial and in-frame only. Here the sample spans a few hundred thousand clones, roughly 88% being singletons. This sample is part of a study of blood T cell repertoires in COVID-19. Study context: The cDNA or gDNA used as material had been derived from T cells, B-cell-depleted T cells, or PBMCs.

Clinical history as reported by participants underpinned cohort assignment. Two consecutive negative NP/OP PCR tests, clearance, or resolved symptoms defined Cohort 3 recovery. Specimen: PBMCs or T cells enriched from blood (not recorded which). This receptor was taken from a woman aged 45-59 years who had recovered from COVID-19. The rearrangement links TRBV28 to TRBJ1-1, with 8 bases fitting TRBD1. The DNA of the CDR3 is TGTGCCAGCAGCCCGGACAGGGTCGGGGGCACTGAAGCTTTCTTT. This encodes CASSPDRVGGTEAFF. Using reference TRBV28 and TRBJ1-1 for the parts outside the CDR3, the full variable domain is DVKVTQSSRYLVKRTGEKVFLECVQDMDHENMFWYRQDPGLGLRLIYFSYDVKMKEKGDIPEGYSVSREKKERFSLILESASTNQTSMYLCASSPDRVGGTEAFFGQGTRLTVV.